This TCR beta chain came from a study of cytomegalovirus exposure and HLA in healthy donors. As for the study in general: Falling in the Caucasian-associated ancestry cluster were 80% to 85% of 398 genotyped donors.

V gave up 4 bases and J gave up 0 bases, with 7 bases separating them. The germline V gene has CDR1 SNHLY and CDR2 FYNNEI. The CDR3 is 14 amino acids. Primers for the PCR totalled 60 Vbeta and 13 Jbeta. Libraries were prepared by immunoSEQ multiplex PCR; TCRdb keeps only in-frame clonotypes and omits some of them. The sample includes about 190,000 clones, 79% of them seen just once. The clonotype originates from a woman aged 18-29 years in good health and CMV-seronegative. The chain employs TRBV2 and TRBJ1-3, with no clear D. The material sequenced was PBMCs. The CDR3 spells CASSVSRSGNTIYF. CDR3 coding DNA: TGTGCCAGCAGTGTAAGCCGCTCTGGAAACACCATATATTTT.